These T cell receptor beta chains were read from a single sample in a study of T cells in Graves' hyperthyroidism and ophthalmopathy. One entry per CDR3 protein, called by TCRdb with MiXCR from the multiplex PCR reads. This table has approximately 620,000 distinct CDR3 sequences, about 16% appearing once. Sequencing was carried out using blood. Every receptor here comes from a woman aged 40 to 50 with Graves' ophthalmopathy. CDR3s leave out the opening cysteine and the closing phenylalanine or tryptophan. Each record gives: V gene, J gene, CDR3 protein.

TRBV12-3/TRBV12-4,TRBJ1-6,ASSLVGAGNSPLH
TRBV5-1,TRBJ2-1,ASSFGISYNEQF
TRBV28,TRBJ1-6,ASSYQDGVGSPLH
TRBV28,TRBJ2-1,ASSQEREGRGFTNEQF
TRBV5-1,TRBJ2-6,ASSLQSSGANVLT
TRBV6-1,TRBJ1-1,ASSPGVEGTEAF
TRBV19,TRBJ2-7,ASSIEAGSEQY
TRBV4-1,TRBJ1-1,ASSQDISSGVWAEAF
TRBV5-8,TRBJ2-1,ASSLATSEGF
TRBV6-2/TRBV6-3,TRBJ1-5,ASSGVRDRDQPQH
TRBV7-9,TRBJ2-3,ASSPPGQSESTDTQY
TRBV6-5,TRBJ2-5,ASSYPWETQY
TRBV18,TRBJ1-4,ASSPWGGATNEKLF
TRBV12-3/TRBV12-4,TRBJ2-7,ASSSLRQAGAGFYEQY
TRBV30,TRBJ1-1,AWSVARNTEAF
TRBV4-1,TRBJ2-1,ASSPRRTQYNEQF
TRBV20-1,TRBJ1-5,SATSGSPWEPQH
TRBV28,TRBJ1-1,ASSLSVRNTEAF
TRBV6-1,TRBJ1-5,ASGSGQRVH
TRBV20-1,TRBJ2-5,SAKLVQETQY
TRBV19,TRBJ2-4,ASSLGDENIQY
TRBV19,TRBJ2-5,ASKEGQAGGEETQY
TRBV7-2,TRBJ2-1,ASTPRSSYNEQF
TRBV5-1,TRBJ2-7,ASSLTGTGHSYEQY
TRBV20-1,TRBJ2-7,SARDRSQGFGEQY
TRBV12-3/TRBV12-4,TRBJ1-1,ASSLRGTKTEAF
TRBV5-4,TRBJ2-1,ASRPTSGGAGNEQF
TRBV2,TRBJ1-5,ASKEGVYQPQH
TRBV3-1,TRBJ2-2,ASSPGSGGNTGELF
TRBV2,TRBJ2-2,ASDREGGGGNTGELF
TRBV11-2,TRBJ2-1,ASSLDLRGGGVSSYNEQF
TRBV3-1,TRBJ2-2,ASSQGAHGELF
TRBV3-1,TRBJ2-4,ASSQELSTGRYLKNIQY
TRBV15,TRBJ1-1,ATSRGGNTEAF
TRBV6-1,TRBJ2-3,ASSEILAGPDTQY
TRBV20-1,TRBJ1-1,SARRSLGSTEAF
TRBV6-6,TRBJ2-1,ASSYSQGAGGYNEQF
TRBV2,TRBJ1-2,ASSQGQGDYGYT
TRBV5-8,TRBJ2-1,ASSKFRDYLYNEQF